This T cell receptor beta chain was found in a study of control samples from healthy donors and cancer patients. Profiled with immunoSEQ multiplex PCR; TCRdb holds only in-frame clones, not every one. The sample has about 70,000 clones, less than 95% seen once; the top ten hold approximately 2.8%. Looked up from germline, CDR1 is KGHSH and CDR2 is LQKENI. The germline V and J ends were trimmed by 6 bases and 8 bases, with 17 bases remaining between them. This CDR3 spans 14 amino acids. This clone came up once. This TCR was recovered from a woman younger than 45 in good health. Source material: blood. V and J are TRBV18 and TRBJ2-4, with D maybe TRBD2 (7 bases). CDR3 in amino acids: CASSLDRGRDIQYF. The CDR3 DNA reads as TGTGCCAGCTCCCTCGATAGGGGGAGGGACATTCAGTACTTC.